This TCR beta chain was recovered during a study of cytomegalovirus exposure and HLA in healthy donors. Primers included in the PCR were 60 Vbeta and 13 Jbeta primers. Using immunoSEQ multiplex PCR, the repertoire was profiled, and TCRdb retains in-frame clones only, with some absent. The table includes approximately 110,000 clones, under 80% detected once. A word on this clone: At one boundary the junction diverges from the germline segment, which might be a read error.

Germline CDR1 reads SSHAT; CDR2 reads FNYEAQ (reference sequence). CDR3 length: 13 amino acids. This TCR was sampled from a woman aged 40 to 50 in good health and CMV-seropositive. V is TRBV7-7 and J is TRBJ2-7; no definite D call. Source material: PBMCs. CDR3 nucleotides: TGTGCTAGCAGTTCAGGCCCTACCTTGGAGCAGTACTTC. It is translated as CASSSGPTLEQYF.